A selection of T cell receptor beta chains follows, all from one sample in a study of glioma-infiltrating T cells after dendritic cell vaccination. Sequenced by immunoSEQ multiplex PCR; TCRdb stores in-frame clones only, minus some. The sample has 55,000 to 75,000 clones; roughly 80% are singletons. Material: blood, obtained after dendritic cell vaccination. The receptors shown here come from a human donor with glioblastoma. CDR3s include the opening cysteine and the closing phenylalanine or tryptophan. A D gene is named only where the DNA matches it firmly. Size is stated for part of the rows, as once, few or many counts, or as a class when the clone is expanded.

TGCGCCAGCAGCCAAGGATCCGCCCGGGCGGGGTGGGGCACAGATACGCAGTATTTT CASSQGSARAGWGTDTQYF . . TRBJ2-3 TRBV4-1
TGTGCCAGCAAGCGGGGTTTTCAAGAGACCCAGTACTTC CASKRGFQETQYF once TRBD2 TRBJ2-5 TRBV6-1
TGTGCCAGCCGAGGGGTCGGGGGGCCAGATACGCAGTATTTT CASRGVGGPDTQYF . . TRBJ2-3 TRBV25-1
TGCGCCAGCAGTCAATGGACTAGCGGGGGGGCTAGGACAGATACGCAGTATTTT CASSQWTSGGARTDTQYF . TRBD2 TRBJ2-3 TRBV23-1
TGCGCCAGCAGCCCCCGGACAGGAGCTAACTATGGCTACACCTTC CASSPRTGANYGYTF . TRBD1 TRBJ1-2 TRBV5-1
TGTGCCTGGAGCCGCCAGGGGGCCCCCTACGAGCAGTACTTC CAWSRQGAPYEQYF . TRBD1 TRBJ2-7 TRBV30
TGTGCCAGCAGCCAGGGACAGGGGTTCCCCACCGGGGAGCTGTTTTTT CASSQGQGFPTGELFF . TRBD1 TRBJ2-2 TRBV7-8
TGCGCCAGCAGCCCGCGGGTGACCCGCGGAGATACGCAGTATTTT CASSPRVTRGDTQYF . . TRBJ2-3 TRBV5-1
TGTGCCAGCAGCCCGGGGGGAGTCGGGGAGCTGTTTTTT CASSPGGVGELFF once TRBD2 TRBJ2-2 TRBV5-4
TGTGCCAGCAGCCGGACAGCATCCTCCTACAATGAGCAGTTCTTC CASSRTASSYNEQFF . . TRBJ2-1 TRBV7-6
TGTGCCAGCAGCTTGGTCCAGGATTCACCCCTCCACTTT CASSLVQDSPLHF . . TRBJ1-6 TRBV5-6
TGTGCCAGCAGCCAAGTACAGGCTTCTAACTATGGCTACACCTTC CASSQVQASNYGYTF . . TRBJ1-2 TRBV4-2
TGTGCCATCAGTGAGTCGAGGTACGGGGTAAAAGATACGCAGTATTTT CAISESRYGVKDTQYF many . TRBJ2-3 TRBV10-3